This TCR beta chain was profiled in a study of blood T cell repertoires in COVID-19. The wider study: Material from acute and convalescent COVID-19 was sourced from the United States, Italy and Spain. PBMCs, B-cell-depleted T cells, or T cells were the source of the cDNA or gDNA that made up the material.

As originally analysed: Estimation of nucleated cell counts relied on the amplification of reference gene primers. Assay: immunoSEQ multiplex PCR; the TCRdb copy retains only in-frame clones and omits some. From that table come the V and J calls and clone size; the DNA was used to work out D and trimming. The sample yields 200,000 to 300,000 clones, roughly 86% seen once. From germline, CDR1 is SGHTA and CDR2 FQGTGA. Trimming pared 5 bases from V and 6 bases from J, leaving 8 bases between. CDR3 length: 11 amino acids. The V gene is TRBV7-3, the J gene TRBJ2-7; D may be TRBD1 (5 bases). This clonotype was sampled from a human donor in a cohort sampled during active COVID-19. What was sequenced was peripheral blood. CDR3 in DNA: TGTGCCAGCAGCGACCAGGGCGAGCAGTACTTC. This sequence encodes CASSDQGEQYF.